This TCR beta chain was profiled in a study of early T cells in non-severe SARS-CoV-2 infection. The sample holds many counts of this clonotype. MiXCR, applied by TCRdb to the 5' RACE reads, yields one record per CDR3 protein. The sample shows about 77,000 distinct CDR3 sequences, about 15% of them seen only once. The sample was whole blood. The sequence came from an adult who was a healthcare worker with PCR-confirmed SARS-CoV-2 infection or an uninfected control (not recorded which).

The CDR3 sequence is CASSLAGGTNEQFF. CDR3 sequence (DNA): TGTGCCAGCAGCCTAGCGGGGGGTACCAATGAGCAGTTCTTC. This chain joins TRBV2 and TRBJ2-1; 11 bases match TRBD2. V gave up 6 bases and J gave up 6 bases; unmatched junction bases: 4. The CDR3 spans 14 residues. Germline values: CDR1 SNHLY, CDR2 FYNNEI.